This T cell receptor beta chain is drawn from a study of shared clonotypes between healthy human individuals. As regards this clone: The germline gene is not matched at one end of the junction; a read error may be the cause.

CDR3 size: 15 residues. CDR1 MNHNY and CDR2 SVGAGI come from the germline V gene (reference sequence). The data were produced by immunoSEQ multiplex PCR, yet TCRdb's version contains in-frame clones alone and is incomplete. The sample gives 2.3 million or so clones, 85% to 95% of which show up once; about 0.37% is in the top ten. This clonotype originated in a young man in good health. Some clones in this sample may be carry-over from other donors' samples. Specimen: naive CD4+ T cells from PBMCs. As for subset: CD45RA+ positively selected. This chain links TRBV6-6 with TRBJ2-7, with D hard to call. The DNA of the CDR3 is TGTGCCAGCAGTTACTCTCCGGGTTCCTCCTTCGAGCAGTACTTC. Residues: CASSYSPGSSFEQYF.